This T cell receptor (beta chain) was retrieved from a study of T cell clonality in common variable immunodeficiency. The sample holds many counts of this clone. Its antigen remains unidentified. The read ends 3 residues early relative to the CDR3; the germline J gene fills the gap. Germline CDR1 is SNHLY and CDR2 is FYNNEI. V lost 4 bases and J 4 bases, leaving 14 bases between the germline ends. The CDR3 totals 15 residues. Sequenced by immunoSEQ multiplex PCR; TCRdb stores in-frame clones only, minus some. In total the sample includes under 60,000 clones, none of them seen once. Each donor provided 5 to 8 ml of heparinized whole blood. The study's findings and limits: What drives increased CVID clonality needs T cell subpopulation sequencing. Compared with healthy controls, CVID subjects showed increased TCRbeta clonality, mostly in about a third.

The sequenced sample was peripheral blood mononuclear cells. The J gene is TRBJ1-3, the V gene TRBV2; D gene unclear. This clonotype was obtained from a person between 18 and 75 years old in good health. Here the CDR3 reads CASSVGRMIGNTIYF. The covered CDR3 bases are TGTGCCAGCAGTGTGGGCAGGATGATCGGAAACACC. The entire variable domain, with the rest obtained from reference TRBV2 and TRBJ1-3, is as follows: EPEVTQTPSHQVTQMGQEVILRCVPISNHLYFYWYRQILGQKVEFLVSFYNNEISEKSEIFDDQFSVERPDGSNFTLKIRSTKLEDSAMYFCASSVGRMIGNTIYFGEGSWLTVV.